The rows below give T cell receptor beta chains drawn from one sample of a study of early T cells in non-severe SARS-CoV-2 infection. MiXCR, applied by TCRdb to the 5' RACE reads, yields one record per CDR3 protein. The sample includes 35,000 to 50,000 distinct CDR3 sequences, less than 7% of them seen just once. The source was whole blood, collected at baseline. The origin of the receptors is an adult who was a healthcare worker with PCR-confirmed SARS-CoV-2 infection or an uninfected control (not recorded which). Both conserved end residues are part of each CDR3. The D gene is left open where the match is weak. Clone size appears in some rows only: once, few, many, or a class for an expanded clone.

>TRBV7-2|TRBJ2-7|NA|few
CASSPRQSLEQYF
TGTGCCAGCAGCCCCCGACAGTCGTTGGAGCAGTACTTC
>TRBV4-3|TRBJ2-1|NA|many
CASSHFGQHNEQFF
TGCGCCAGCAGCCATTTTGGACAACACAATGAGCAGTTCTTC
>TRBV3-1|TRBJ2-5|TRBD2|many
CATGLAGGETQYF
TGTGCCACAGGACTAGCGGGAGGAGAGACCCAGTACTTC
>TRBV7-9|TRBJ1-2|TRBD1|many
CASSFGRQGDPLNYGYTF
TGTGCCAGCAGCTTTGGGCGACAGGGGGACCCCCTAAACTATGGCTACACCTTC
>TRBV19|TRBJ1-3|NA|many
CASSRFPLGHRRRNTIYF
TGTGCCAGTAGTAGGTTCCCTTTGGGACACAGACGGCGAAACACCATATATTTT
>TRBV11-2|TRBJ2-3|NA|many
CASSLDPDTQYF
TGTGCCAGCAGCCTTGACCCCGATACGCAGTATTTT
>TRBV18|TRBJ1-1|TRBD1|many
CASSGTTGGIEAFF
TGTGCCAGCTCAGGGACGACAGGGGGGATTGAAGCTTTCTTT
>TRBV27|TRBJ2-1|NA|many
CASSRYSGGGQNEQFF
TGTGCCAGCTCGCGCTACTCAGGGGGGGGGCAAAATGAGCAGTTCTTC
>TRBV7-6|TRBJ2-7|TRBD2|many
CASSSPFTGTSRRSTYEQYF
TGTGCCAGCAGCTCTCCCTTCACCGGGACTAGTCGTCGTTCGACCTACGAGCAGTACTTC
>TRBV7-2|TRBJ2-7|NA|many
CASSLGASYEQYF
TGTGCCAGCAGCTTAGGAGCCTCCTACGAGCAGTACTTC
>TRBV30|TRBJ2-2|NA|many
CAWWDWGTGELFF
TGTGCCTGGTGGGACTGGGGGACCGGGGAGCTGTTTTTT
>TRBV10-3|TRBJ2-2|TRBD1|few
CAILRDRNTGELFF
TGTGCCATCCTCCGGGACAGGAACACCGGGGAGCTGTTTTTT
>TRBV29-1|TRBJ1-2|NA|many
CSVDKTYGYTF
TGCAGCGTTGACAAGACCTATGGCTACACCTTC
>TRBV29-1|TRBJ2-3|TRBD2|NA
CSASPTSGPSTDTQYF
TGCAGCGCCTCCCCGACTAGCGGGCCTAGCACAGATACGCAGTATTTT
>TRBV11-2|TRBJ2-6|NA|many
CASSLGGPGANVLTF
TGTGCCAGCAGCTTAGGGGGACCCGGGGCCAACGTCCTGACTTTC
>TRBV4-3|TRBJ2-2|NA|many
CASSQDRIETGELFF
TGCGCCAGCAGCCAAGACAGGATAGAAACCGGGGAGCTGTTTTTT
>TRBV2|TRBJ2-1|TRBD2|few
CASNLAGGNEQFF
TGTGCCAGCAATTTAGCGGGAGGCAATGAGCAGTTCTTC
>TRBV29-1|TRBJ2-7|NA|many
CSVRRDPNSYEQYF
TGCAGCGTCCGCCGGGACCCGAACTCCTACGAGCAGTACTTC
>TRBV5-1|TRBJ2-7|NA|few
CASSYDRRAYEQYF
TGCGCCAGCAGCTACGACAGGCGGGCCTACGAGCAGTACTTC
>TRBV7-7|TRBJ2-5|TRBD2|many
CASSLDSGRGTQYF
TGTGCCAGCAGCCTAGACAGCGGGAGGGGGACCCAGTACTTC
>TRBV27|TRBJ1-2|NA|NA
CASSPTSFNYGYTF
TGTGCCAGCAGTCCGACTAGCTTCAACTATGGCTACACCTTC
>TRBV7-9|TRBJ2-1|NA|many
CASSRTRGYEQFF
TGTGCCAGCAGTAGAACCAGGGGTTATGAGCAGTTCTTC
>TRBV9|TRBJ2-1|TRBD1|many
CASSVGLTGAHNEQFF
TGTGCCAGCAGCGTAGGACTGACAGGGGCGCACAATGAGCAGTTCTTC
>TRBV12-3/TRBV12-4|TRBJ2-3|TRBD2|many
CASSSGLAGGMAQYF
TGTGCCAGCAGTTCAGGACTAGCGGGGGGGATGGCGCAGTATTTT
>TRBV5-4|TRBJ2-3|TRBD2|many
CASSRAPGLGTDTQYF
TGTGCCAGCAGCCGAGCTCCGGGACTAGGGACAGATACGCAGTATTTT
>TRBV7-9|TRBJ2-7|NA|many
CASSLRKAVDYEQYF
TGTGCCAGCAGCTTGAGAAAAGCGGTCGACTACGAGCAGTACTTC
>TRBV20-1|TRBJ1-1|NA|many
CSARVQGSQKDTEAFF
TGCAGTGCTAGGGTCCAAGGATCTCAAAAGGACACTGAAGCTTTCTTT
>TRBV12-3/TRBV12-4|TRBJ2-5|NA|many
CASRALGYQETQYF
TGTGCCAGCAGGGCGTTGGGGTACCAAGAGACCCAGTACTTC
>TRBV5-4|TRBJ1-1|TRBD1|few
CASRPQGGTEAFF
TGTGCCAGCAGGCCCCAGGGGGGAACTGAAGCTTTCTTT
>TRBV12-3/TRBV12-4|TRBJ2-1|NA|many
CASSLAQKGNEQFF
TGTGCCAGCAGTTTAGCCCAAAAGGGCAATGAGCAGTTCTTC
>TRBV18|TRBJ1-1|TRBD1|many
CASSPDTGGTEAFF
TGTGCCAGCTCACCAGACACAGGGGGCACTGAAGCTTTCTTT
>TRBV20-1|TRBJ2-5|NA|many
CSVVHWETQYF
TGCAGTGTCGTTCATTGGGAGACCCAGTACTTC
>TRBV29-1|TRBJ2-5|NA|many
CSVPDSGETQYF
TGCAGCGTTCCGGACAGCGGAGAGACCCAGTACTTC
>TRBV20-1|TRBJ2-7|NA|many
CSAILSGATYEQYF
TGCAGTGCTATATTATCGGGAGCTACATACGAGCAGTACTTC
>TRBV7-2|TRBJ1-5|TRBD1|many
CASSSTGGTQPQHF
TGTGCCAGCAGTTCGACAGGGGGGACTCAGCCCCAGCATTTT
>TRBV7-8|TRBJ2-7|NA|few
CASSLPLQLSALTALNEQYF
TGTGCCAGCAGCTTACCTCTCCAGCTATCGGCCCTTACGGCTCTAAACGAGCAGTACTTC
>TRBV7-2|TRBJ2-7|NA|few
CASSLGPSYEQYF
TGTGCCAGCAGTCTTGGACCCTCCTACGAGCAGTACTTC
>TRBV29-1|TRBJ2-7|NA|many
CSVRNKGIYEQYF
TGCAGCGTTCGGAATAAGGGGATCTACGAGCAGTACTTC
>TRBV5-1|TRBJ2-1|NA|NA
CASSLLTPGHRYNEQFF
TGCGCCAGCAGCCTCCTGACCCCGGGACATCGGTACAATGAGCAGTTCTTC
>TRBV10-3|TRBJ2-6|TRBD2|NA
CAIRTGGDSGANVLTF
TGTGCCATCAGAACGGGGGGTGACTCTGGGGCCAACGTCCTGACTTTC
>TRBV5-1|TRBJ2-7|TRBD1|many
CASSPGTGYYEQYF
TGCGCCAGCAGCCCCGGGACAGGGTACTACGAGCAGTACTTC
>TRBV6-2/TRBV6-3|TRBJ2-3|NA|NA
CASSLSQGTDTQYF
TGTGCCAGCAGTCTAAGCCAGGGAACAGATACGCAGTATTTT
>TRBV7-2|TRBJ2-3|NA|many
CASSLGQGKGTDTQYF
TGTGCCAGCAGCTTAGGTCAGGGAAAGGGCACAGATACGCAGTATTTT
>TRBV5-4|TRBJ2-5|TRBD1|many
CASSDGQGYQETQYF
TGTGCCAGCAGCGACGGACAGGGGTACCAAGAGACCCAGTACTTC
>TRBV15|TRBJ2-5|TRBD1|many
CATSTTSGGETQYF
TGTGCCACCAGCACTACTTCAGGGGGTGAGACCCAGTACTTC
>TRBV5-1|TRBJ1-1|NA|few
CASSLAGATEAFF
TGCGCCAGCAGCTTGGCAGGAGCCACTGAAGCTTTCTTT
>TRBV5-6|TRBJ1-1|NA|many
CASSLDMVAEAFF
TGTGCCAGCAGCTTGGACATGGTTGCTGAAGCTTTCTTT
>TRBV4-1|TRBJ2-7|NA|many
CASSPARTTGTYEQYF
TGCGCCAGCAGCCCAGCCCGCACGACCGGCACCTACGAGCAGTACTTC
>TRBV20-1|TRBJ1-1|NA|many
CSARATGRFAEAFF
TGCAGTGCTAGAGCAACAGGGAGATTCGCTGAAGCTTTCTTT
>TRBV20-1|TRBJ2-2|NA|many
CSASPGERIGGELFF
TGCAGTGCTAGCCCCGGGGAGAGGATTGGCGGGGAGCTGTTTTTT
>TRBV10-3|TRBJ1-1|TRBD1|many
CAIRALGGGEPEAFF
TGTGCCATCAGGGCCTTAGGGGGCGGGGAGCCTGAAGCTTTCTTT
>TRBV7-2|TRBJ2-5|TRBD2|many
CASSSFGLAGEETQYF
TGTGCCAGCAGCTCCTTCGGACTAGCGGGTGAAGAGACCCAGTACTTC
>TRBV7-9|TRBJ2-7|NA|NA
CASSSVPPGYYEQYF
TGTGCCAGCAGCTCCGTCCCCCCGGGGTACTACGAGCAGTACTTC
>TRBV7-6|TRBJ2-5|TRBD1|many
CASSRQGVNLQETQYF
TGTGCCAGCTCCAGACAGGGAGTAAACCTCCAAGAGACCCAGTACTTC